This TCR beta chain came from a study of blood T cell repertoires in COVID-19. Study in general: Symptom resolution, clearance, or two negative PCRs marked donors in Cohort 3 as recovered. PBMCs, B-cell-depleted T cells, or T cells were the source of the cDNA or gDNA that made up the material. Samples representing acute and convalescent COVID-19 were sourced from the United States, Italy and Spain.

Produced via immunoSEQ multiplex PCR; TCRdb's table is partial and in-frame only. The data hold some 200,000 clones, with 85% to 90% observed a single time. This CDR3 region has 12 residues. CDR1 and CDR2 (germline): SGHRS, YFSETQ. Trimming shortened V by 4 bases and J by 4 bases, and 8 bases separated the two germline ends. Participants were aged about 18 to 90 years, lived in some 23 US areas, and enrolled virtually. The clonotype comes from a woman in her forties or fifties in a cohort exposed to, infected with or recovered from COVID-19 (not recorded which). The sequenced sample was PBMCs or T cells enriched from blood (not recorded which). This chain links TRBV5-1 with TRBJ1-1, with a possible D match to TRBD1 (6 bases). The chain's CDR3 is CASSAQGTEAFF. The CDR3 DNA reads as TGCGCCAGCAGCGCACAGGGCACTGAAGCTTTCTTT. The whole variable domain, filled in from reference TRBV5-1 and TRBJ1-1, reads KAGVTQTPRYLIKTRGQQVTLSCSPISGHRSVSWYQQTPGQGLQFLFEYFSETQRNKGNFPGRFSGRQFSNSRSEMNVSTLELGDSALYLCASSAQGTEAFFGQGTRLTVV.